The rows below give T cell receptor beta chains drawn from one sample of a study of response to subunit inactivated influenza vaccine. TCRdb redid the calling of the RT-PCR reads with MiXCR, one entry per CDR3 protein. The sample consists of some 520,000 distinct CDR3 sequences, 16% of them appearing once. The sequencing used CD4+ T cells sorted from PBMCs, collected around 25 months after vaccination. The receptors were sampled from a man between 50 and 70 years old who received an inactivated influenza vaccine. CDR3s include the opening cysteine and the closing phenylalanine or tryptophan. A D gene is named only where the DNA matches it firmly. Size values are once, few and many counts, or a class for expanded clones, and some rows have none.

J gene | D gene | clone size | V gene | CDR3 protein | CDR3 DNA
TRBJ2-5 | - | many | TRBV9 | CASSLGTMVGETQYF | TGTGCCAGCAGCCTCGGGACGATGGTGGGAGAGACCCAGTACTTC
TRBJ1-1 | - | few | TRBV2 | CASSGTSRAVDTEAFF | TGTGCCAGCAGTGGAACTTCCCGGGCAGTGGACACTGAAGCTTTCTTT
TRBJ2-5 | - | - | TRBV6-1 | CASRARQGQETQYF | TGTGCCAGCAGAGCCCGACAAGGGCAAGAGACCCAGTACTTC
TRBJ1-1 | - | - | TRBV7-8 | CASSAGLVNTEAFF | TGTGCCAGCAGCGCGGGGCTCGTGAACACTGAAGCTTTCTTT
TRBJ1-2 | TRBD1 | few | TRBV6-5 | CASSYSPSTGAVYGYTF | TGTGCCAGCAGTTACTCTCCCTCGACAGGGGCCGTCTATGGCTACACCTTC
TRBJ2-7 | - | - | TRBV20-1 | CSARRTLAFYEQYF | TGCAGTGCTAGAAGGACCTTGGCGTTCTACGAGCAGTACTTC
TRBJ2-2 | - | - | TRBV7-9 | CASSLVGDPITGELFF | TGTGCCAGCAGCTTAGTGGGCGACCCCATCACCGGGGAGCTGTTTTTT
TRBJ2-1 | - | - | TRBV4-3 | CASSQARGSSYKEQFF | TGCGCCAGCAGCCAAGCCCGGGGGAGCTCCTACAAGGAGCAGTTCTTC
TRBJ1-2 | - | - | TRBV20-1 | CSAAPHGRGYGYTF | TGCAGTGCTGCCCCCCATGGGCGAGGCTATGGCTACACCTTC
TRBJ1-5 | - | few | TRBV29-1 | CSVGSGASNQPQHF | TGCAGCGTTGGGTCAGGGGCAAGCAATCAGCCCCAGCATTTT
TRBJ2-7 | TRBD2 | - | TRBV29-1 | CSVTPGGGSSYEQYF | TGCAGCGTAACCCCGGGCGGGGGAAGCTCCTACGAGCAGTACTTC
TRBJ2-2 | - | few | TRBV10-3 | CATKSRDTGELFF | TGTGCCACTAAGTCCAGGGACACCGGGGAGCTGTTTTTT
TRBJ2-7 | - | - | TRBV12-3/TRBV12-4 | CASSTYIEQYF | TGTGCCAGCAGTACCTACATCGAGCAGTACTTC
TRBJ2-5 | TRBD1 | many | TRBV12-3/TRBV12-4 | CASSSRQGIKETQYF | TGTGCCAGCAGTTCCCGACAGGGAATAAAAGAGACCCAGTACTTC
TRBJ2-1 | - | many | TRBV28 | CASSLIRSYNEQFF | TGTGCCAGCAGTTTGATTCGCTCCTACAATGAGCAGTTCTTC
TRBJ2-7 | - | few | TRBV3-1 | CASSQVPGNEQYF | TGTGCCAGCAGCCAAGTTCCAGGGAACGAGCAGTACTTC
TRBJ2-2 | TRBD2 | few | TRBV5-4 | CASSSRTSGISSGELFF | TGTGCCAGCAGTTCGCGGACTAGCGGGATATCGAGCGGGGAGCTGTTTTTT
TRBJ2-2 | - | many | TRBV15 | CATSRDQTGRNTGELFF | TGTGCCACCAGCAGAGATCAAACAGGGAGGAACACCGGGGAGCTGTTTTTT
TRBJ1-5 | - | - | TRBV27 | CASSTTGFSNQPQHF | TGTGCCAGCAGTACTACAGGGTTTAGCAATCAGCCCCAGCATTTT
TRBJ1-2 | - | few | TRBV20-1 | CSAAREGNYGYTF | TGCAGTGCTGCAAGGGAGGGCAACTATGGCTACACCTTC
TRBJ2-3 | - | few | TRBV20-1 | CSACLGASTDTQYF | TGCAGTGCGTGCTTAGGGGCGTCTACAGATACGCAGTATTTT
TRBJ1-5 | - | - | TRBV7-2 | CASSDPGLGNQPQHF | TGTGCCAGCAGCGACCCTGGGTTGGGCAATCAGCCCCAGCATTTT
TRBJ2-3 | - | few | TRBV20-1 | CSAAGTSLAASTDTQYF | TGCAGTGCTGCCGGGACCTCCTTGGCGGCTAGCACAGATACGCAGTATTTT
TRBJ1-2 | TRBD1 | few | TRBV7-2 | CASSLAPGTAFYGYTF | TGTGCCAGCAGCTTAGCTCCCGGGACAGCCTTCTATGGCTACACCTTC
TRBJ2-7 | TRBD2 | - | TRBV7-2 | CASSLSRLAGREQYF | TGTGCCAGCAGCTTAAGCCGACTAGCGGGGCGCGAGCAGTACTTC
TRBJ1-5 | - | few | TRBV10-2 | CASSEDRLRQPQHF | TGCGCCAGCAGTGAAGACCGCCTGAGACAGCCCCAGCATTTT
TRBJ2-5 | - | many | TRBV3-1 | CASSQGWDGEETQYF | TGTGCCAGCAGCCAAGGCTGGGACGGCGAAGAGACCCAGTACTTC
TRBJ2-1 | - | - | TRBV15 | CATSRVENEQFF | TGTGCCACCAGCAGAGTGGAAAATGAGCAGTTCTTC
TRBJ2-7 | TRBD2 | - | TRBV28 | CVSHSGRVNSYEQYF | TGTGTATCTCACAGCGGGAGGGTTAACTCCTACGAGCAGTACTTC
TRBJ2-1 | TRBD2 | many | TRBV29-1 | CSALGSGRAHNEQFF | TGCAGCGCTCTTGGTAGCGGGAGGGCACACAATGAGCAGTTCTTC
TRBJ1-2 | - | - | TRBV24-1 | CATSASGSYGYTF | TGTGCCACCAGTGCTTCAGGGAGCTATGGCTACACCTTC
TRBJ1-6 | - | many | TRBV10-2 | CASSGTNNSPLHF | TGCGCCAGCAGTGGGACGAATAATTCACCCCTCCACTTT
TRBJ1-2 | - | few | TRBV12-3/TRBV12-4 | CASSPGTADGYTF | TGTGCCAGCAGTCCCGGGACGGCTGATGGCTACACCTTC
TRBJ2-5 | TRBD1 | - | TRBV20-1 | CSRRQGQETQYF | TGCAGTCGGAGACAGGGACAAGAGACCCAGTACTTC
TRBJ2-1 | TRBD2 | - | TRBV4-3 | CASSRQTGTTSYNEQFF | TGCGCCAGCAGCCGGCAAACCGGGACTACCTCCTACAATGAGCAGTTCTTC
TRBJ2-2 | TRBD2 | - | TRBV6-1 | CASRLAGGRDGELFF | TGTGCCAGCAGACTAGCGGGGGGGCGAGACGGGGAGCTGTTTTTT
TRBJ1-1 | - | few | TRBV12-3/TRBV12-4 | CASSLSGTGTEAFF | TGTGCCAGCAGTTTAAGTGGCACAGGGACTGAAGCTTTCTTT
TRBJ2-3 | - | many | TRBV29-1 | CSVIRTGTDTQYF | TGCAGCGTCATAAGGACCGGCACAGATACGCAGTATTTT
TRBJ1-2 | - | few | TRBV14 | CASSLLSNYGYTF | TGTGCCAGCAGCCTTTTATCTAACTATGGCTACACCTTC
TRBJ2-7 | - | - | TRBV2 | CASRPLGGTYEQYF | TGTGCCAGCAGACCACTCGGCGGCACCTACGAGCAGTACTTC
TRBJ1-1 | - | few | TRBV5-1 | CASSFGDQRATEAFF | TGCGCCAGCAGCTTCGGGGATCAGAGGGCCACTGAAGCTTTCTTT
TRBJ2-2 | TRBD1 | - | TRBV6-1 | CASSTGTGVRTGELFF | TGTGCCAGCAGTACCGGGACAGGGGTTCGCACCGGGGAGCTGTTTTTT
TRBJ2-7 | - | many | TRBV14 | CASSRQGGEQYF | TGTGCCAGCAGCCGTCAGGGGGGCGAGCAGTACTTC
TRBJ2-1 | TRBD1 | - | TRBV5-6 | CASTLLIQGADYNEQFF | TGTGCCAGCACCCTGCTAATTCAGGGGGCTGACTACAATGAGCAGTTCTTC
TRBJ2-1 | TRBD2 | - | TRBV15 | CATSRDRGLAGYNEQFF | TGTGCCACCAGCAGAGATCGTGGACTAGCGGGGTACAATGAGCAGTTCTTC
TRBJ1-1 | - | - | TRBV27 | CASSLSPRVNTEAFF | TGTGCCAGCAGTTTAAGTCCCAGAGTGAACACTGAAGCTTTCTTT
TRBJ2-5 | TRBD2 | few | TRBV5-5 | CASSRSGGPQETQYF | TGTGCCAGCAGCCGTAGCGGGGGCCCTCAAGAGACCCAGTACTTC
TRBJ2-5 | - | once | TRBV7-3 | CASRSQGQETQYF | TGTGCCAGCAGGTCGCAGGGCCAAGAGACCCAGTACTTC
TRBJ1-5 | - | few | TRBV6-2/TRBV6-3 | CASETVDSNQPQHF | TGTGCCAGTGAGACAGTCGATAGCAATCAGCCCCAGCATTTT
TRBJ2-7 | TRBD2 | few | TRBV12-3/TRBV12-4 | CASGLAASYEQYF | TGTGCCAGCGGACTAGCGGCCTCCTACGAGCAGTACTTC
TRBJ2-7 | TRBD1 | - | TRBV6-5 | CASRQGVEQYF | TGTGCCAGCAGACAGGGGGTCGAGCAGTACTTC
TRBJ2-3 | - | - | TRBV20-1 | CSARPGRGTDTQYF | TGCAGTGCGAGACCAGGACGGGGGACAGATACGCAGTATTTT
TRBJ2-2 | - | - | TRBV12-3/TRBV12-4 | CASSLMRTGELFF | TGTGCCAGCAGTTTAATGCGGACCGGGGAGCTGTTTTTT
TRBJ2-1 | - | many | TRBV16 | CASSLKQSRGLGNEQFF | TGTGCCAGCAGCCTCAAACAATCTCGGGGTTTGGGCAATGAGCAGTTCTTC
TRBJ1-6 | - | - | TRBV3-1 | CASTLRGGRSPLHF | TGTGCCAGCACCCTACGGGGGGGAAGGTCACCCCTCCACTTT
TRBJ2-4 | - | - | TRBV7-8 | CASSSSRERRTKNIQYF | TGTGCCAGCAGCTCGAGCAGGGAGCGGCGGACCAAAAACATTCAGTACTTC
TRBJ2-3 | - | - | TRBV4-3 | CASSQDMGRSQYF | TGCGCCAGCAGCCAAGATATGGGGAGATCGCAGTATTTT
TRBJ2-5 | - | - | TRBV7-6 | CASSVTSWGETQYF | TGTGCCAGCAGCGTCACCTCATGGGGAGAGACCCAGTACTTC
TRBJ2-1 | - | - | TRBV4-1 | CASSQDTAWSSYNEQFF | TGCGCCAGCAGCCAAGATACGGCGTGGAGCTCCTACAATGAGCAGTTCTTC